This record covers a single T cell receptor beta chain. This entry belongs to a study of blood T cell repertoires in COVID-19. Turning to the study itself: The United States, Italy and Spain supplied acute and convalescent COVID-19 samples. PBMCs, B-cell-depleted T cells, or T cells were the source of the cDNA or gDNA that made up the material.

As processed by the authors: The assay estimated nucleated cells by amplifying reference gene primers. Assay: immunoSEQ multiplex PCR; the TCRdb copy retains only in-frame clones and omits some. That table supplies the V and J calls and clone size; D and trimming were determined from the DNA. This table has around 130,000 clones, 70% to 90% appearing once. The CDR3 has 14 amino acids. Germline trimming cut 3 bases from V and 5 bases from J; bases unmatched to any gene: 5. Looked up from germline, CDR1 is SGDLS and CDR2 is YYNGEE. The V gene is TRBV9, the J gene TRBJ2-7; 10 bases agree with TRBD1. This sequence originates from a human donor in a cohort sampled during active COVID-19. Sequencing was done on a sample of peripheral blood. The CDR3, as DNA: TGTGCCAGCAGCGCGGGACAGGGGATCCACGAGCAGTACTTC. As protein: CASSAGQGIHEQYF.